This TCR beta chain was identified during a study of blood T cell repertoires in COVID-19. TCRdb's copy holds only in-frame clones and misses some; the assay was immunoSEQ multiplex PCR. This sample has about 140,000 clones, with 60% to 80% found just once. This TCR derives from a woman aged 50 to 60 who had recovered from COVID-19. Material: PBMCs or T cells enriched from blood (not recorded which).

The CDR3 coding sequence is TGTGCCAGTAGCGGGAGGGCCTACGAGCAGTACTTC. Its translation is CASSGRAYEQYF. This rearrangement joins TRBV19 to TRBJ2-7, with 8 bases aligning to TRBD2. Looked up from germline, CDR1 is LNHDA and CDR2 is SQIVND (reference sequence). The V gene end was trimmed by 6 bases and the J gene end by 2 bases; junction bases not matched to a gene: 0. The CDR3 spans 12 residues.